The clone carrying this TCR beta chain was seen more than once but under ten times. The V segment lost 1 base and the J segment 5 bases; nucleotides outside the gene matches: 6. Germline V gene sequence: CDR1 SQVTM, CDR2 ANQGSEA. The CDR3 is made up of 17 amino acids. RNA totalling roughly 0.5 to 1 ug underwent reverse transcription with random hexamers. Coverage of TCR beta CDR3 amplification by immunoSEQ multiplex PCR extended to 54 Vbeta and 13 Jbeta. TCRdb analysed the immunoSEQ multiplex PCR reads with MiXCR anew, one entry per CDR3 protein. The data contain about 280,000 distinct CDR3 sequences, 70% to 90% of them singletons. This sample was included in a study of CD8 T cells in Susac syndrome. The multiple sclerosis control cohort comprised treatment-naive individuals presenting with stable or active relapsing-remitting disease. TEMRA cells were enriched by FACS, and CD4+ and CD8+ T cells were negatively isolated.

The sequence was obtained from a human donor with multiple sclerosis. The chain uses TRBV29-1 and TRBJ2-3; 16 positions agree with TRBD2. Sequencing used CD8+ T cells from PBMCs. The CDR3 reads CSVEGGLAGGPQDTQYF. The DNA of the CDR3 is TGCAGCGTTGAAGGGGGACTAGCGGGAGGGCCGCAAGATACGCAGTATTTT.